This T cell receptor beta chain derives from a study of blood T cell repertoires in COVID-19. Across the whole study: In each case, the material was cDNA or gDNA derived from T cells, B-cell-depleted T cells, or PBMCs.

This CDR3 is 15 amino acids long. Germline CDR1 and CDR2: SGHTA and FQGTGA. Trimming removed 2 bases at V and 1 base at J, with 9 bases between. As originally analysed: Amplification of reference gene primers was used by the study to estimate nucleated cell counts. Produced via immunoSEQ multiplex PCR; TCRdb's table is partial and in-frame only. V and J calls plus clone size are reproduced from that table; the DNA served to infer D and trimming. Of about 75,000 clones listed, under 90% are singletons. Material for sequencing was peripheral blood. The chain couples TRBV7-3 to TRBJ1-5, with D hard to call. The clonotype was recovered from a human donor in a cohort sampled during active COVID-19. The CDR3 loop reads CASSLSGGSNQPQHF. The CDR3 DNA is TGTGCCAGCAGCTTATCGGGTGGAAGCAATCAGCCCCAGCATTTT.